The clone carrying this T cell receptor beta chain was found a few times. Its antigen is unidentified. Using a J-beta primer mix together with a sample-barcoded 5' primer, a second PCR was run for roughly 7 to 12 cycles. Each cDNA molecule was tagged by a template-switch adaptor that had 12 random nucleotides. TCRdb ran MiXCR on the 5' RACE reads and lists one entry per CDR3 protein. The sample has about 510,000 distinct CDR3 sequences; approximately 26% are singletons. CDR1 is SGDLS, CDR2 YYNGEE, per germline. The V segment lost 2 bases and the J segment 0 bases; nucleotides outside the gene matches: 4. This CDR3 has 15 amino acids. This specimen belongs to a study of blood T cells in healthy people across ages. Overall study results and limits: Naive CD4+ cells and diversity were both higher in long-lived donors than in aged donors.

These same records also appear under a second study, on T cells of mothers and their children. That paper states: Sequencing returned over 8 million TCR beta CDR3 reads per mother and about 3 million per child.

V gene TRBV9 combines with J gene TRBJ2-7; 8 bases are shared with TRBD2. Sequencing was carried out using blood. This clonotype was sampled from a boy aged 2 to 10 in good health. The CDR3 loop reads CASSVGSGSSYEQYF. DNA for the CDR3: TGTGCCAGCAGCGTGGGGAGCGGGAGCTCCTACGAGCAGTACTTC.